These T cell receptor beta chains were read from a single sample in a study of T and B cells in COVID-19 patients. TCRdb passed the multiplex PCR reads through MiXCR, listing each CDR3 protein once. This sample has about 14,000 distinct CDR3 sequences, with about 30% found just once. Source material: blood. The receptors were sampled from a human donor who had recovered from COVID-19. The CDR3 runs from the conserved cysteine through the conserved F or W. Fields, in order: CDR3 protein, D gene, J gene, V gene. The D gene is left open where the match is weak.

CDR3 protein: CASRTGVRDTGANVLTF
D gene: TRBD1
J gene: TRBJ2-6
V gene: TRBV5-1

CDR3 protein: CASSFTVDYGYTF
D gene: .
J gene: TRBJ1-2
V gene: TRBV12-3/TRBV12-4

CDR3 protein: CASSYGTSGRNRLEQYF
D gene: TRBD2
J gene: TRBJ2-7
V gene: TRBV6-5

CDR3 protein: CASSRQGQETQYF
D gene: TRBD1
J gene: TRBJ2-5
V gene: TRBV7-2

CDR3 protein: CASSYGGGPYNEQFF
D gene: .
J gene: TRBJ2-1
V gene: TRBV12-3/TRBV12-4

CDR3 protein: CASSPSGAFEKLFF
D gene: .
J gene: TRBJ1-4
V gene: TRBV7-9

CDR3 protein: CASSLTGTNHQPQHF
D gene: .
J gene: TRBJ1-5
V gene: TRBV27

CDR3 protein: CASSYSGLSRHEQYF
D gene: TRBD2
J gene: TRBJ2-7
V gene: TRBV6-5

CDR3 protein: CASSQVDRASTDTQYF
D gene: .
J gene: TRBJ2-3
V gene: TRBV4-2

CDR3 protein: CASRQRGPYEQYF
D gene: TRBD2
J gene: TRBJ2-7
V gene: TRBV6-1

CDR3 protein: CASSPKLETGELFF
D gene: .
J gene: TRBJ2-2
V gene: TRBV6-4

CDR3 protein: CASSFGQGNSPLHF
D gene: TRBD1
J gene: TRBJ1-6
V gene: TRBV11-1

CDR3 protein: CASSISRTRAGRTEAFF
D gene: .
J gene: TRBJ1-1
V gene: TRBV19

CDR3 protein: CASSYGQVKEQYF
D gene: TRBD1
J gene: TRBJ2-7
V gene: TRBV2

CDR3 protein: CASSLSPTMNTEAFF
D gene: .
J gene: TRBJ1-1
V gene: TRBV12-3/TRBV12-4

CDR3 protein: CASSGYDTEAFF
D gene: .
J gene: TRBJ1-1
V gene: TRBV27

CDR3 protein: CASSLLQGETQYF
D gene: .
J gene: TRBJ2-5
V gene: TRBV27

CDR3 protein: CASSPQPSRGPQHF
D gene: .
J gene: TRBJ1-5
V gene: TRBV18

CDR3 protein: CASSEGPGRGEQFF
D gene: .
J gene: TRBJ2-1
V gene: TRBV6-1

CDR3 protein: CASSLGGYSIGANYGYTF
D gene: .
J gene: TRBJ1-2
V gene: TRBV12-3/TRBV12-4

CDR3 protein: CASRPGQGANEQFF
D gene: TRBD1
J gene: TRBJ2-1
V gene: TRBV19

CDR3 protein: CSAGRDRGNTGELFF
D gene: TRBD1
J gene: TRBJ2-2
V gene: TRBV20-1

CDR3 protein: CASSQPRVNEKLFF
D gene: .
J gene: TRBJ1-4
V gene: TRBV4-1